A single sample gave rise to the 24 T cell receptor beta chains below, sequenced in a study of T cells in Graves' hyperthyroidism and ophthalmopathy. TCR beta CDR3 region amplification was performed from RNA transcripts. The HTBI set primed first-round TCR CDR3 RT-PCR. Each CDR3 protein gets one entry after TCRdb re-called the multiplex PCR reads with MiXCR. This table holds a few hundred thousand distinct CDR3 sequences, roughly 15% found once. The sequencing sample was made of blood. These receptors originate from a woman aged 50 to 65 with Graves' hyperthyroidism that later progressed to Graves' ophthalmopathy.

At least ten counts were recorded for this clonotype. V and J are TRBV28 and TRBJ1-5; TRBD1 might be the D (6 bases). CDR1 and CDR2 (germline): MDHEN, SYDVKM. V was cut by 3 bases and J by 6 bases, with 12 bases left in between. The CDR3 is 14 amino acids. CDR3: CASSFRGRGQPQHF. CDR3 nucleotide sequence: TGTGCCAGCAGTTTCAGGGGCCGGGGTCAGCCCCAGCATTTT.

The sample holds a few counts of this clonotype. J is TRBJ2-3 and V is TRBV19; 11 bases agree with TRBD2. CDR1 is LNHDA, CDR2 SQIVND, per germline (reference sequence). The J segment lost 2 bases and the V segment lost 6 bases, leaving 10 bases of the junction unmatched. The CDR3 sequence is 17 residues long. The CDR3: CASSRRRLAGNTDTQYF. The DNA of the CDR3 is TGTGCCAGTAGCCGTCGCCGACTAGCGGGGAACACAGATACGCAGTATTTT.

This clonotype was observed many times. The rearrangement joins TRBV20-1 to TRBJ1-2, with 7 bases aligning to TRBD1. Trimming took 2 bases from V and 6 from J; bases not matched to a gene: 0. This CDR3 contains 11 residues. CDR1 and CDR2 (germline): DFQATT, SNEGSKA (reference sequence). The CDR3 DNA follows: TGCAGTGCTAGACAGGGGGATGGCTACACCTTC. This codes for CSARQGDGYTF.

This clonotype was detected ten times or more. The chain has TRBV7-3 and TRBJ2-3; D is perhaps TRBD2 (6 bases). The CDR3 sequence is 15 residues long. The germline V and J ends were trimmed by 6 bases and 4 bases, with 17 bases remaining between them. The germline CDR1 and CDR2 sequences are SGHTA and FQGTGA. The CDR3 bases are TGTGCCAGCAGTTCCCAGCTCGGGGGTGCAGATACGCAGTATTTT. Residues: CASSSQLGGADTQYF.

This clonotype was detected ten times or more. The V call is TRBV6-1, the J call TRBJ2-1, with D unresolved. Germline assignment: CDR1 MNHNS and CDR2 SASEGT. Trimming took 4 bases from V and 3 from J, leaving 16 bases between them. The CDR3 consists of 16 residues. CDR3 sequence (DNA): TGTGCCAGCAGTGCCCATCAAGCTAGGCGCTACAATGAGCAGTTCTTC. As protein: CASSAHQARRYNEQFF.

This clonotype was seen a few times. The chain employs TRBV7-3 and TRBJ2-2; D perhaps matches TRBD2 (6 bases). Germline assignment: CDR1 SGHTA and CDR2 FQGTGA. The CDR3 length is 13 residues. The V gene lost 8 bases and the J gene lost 6 bases, with 13 bases spanning the gap. CDR3 sequence reads: CASGRGGAGELFF. The CDR3 DNA reads as TGTGCCAGCGGGCGGGGTGGTGCCGGGGAGCTGTTTTTT.

This clonotype was seen a few times. At one end, the junction sequence differs from germline, possibly due to a read error. The chain joins TRBV6-2 or TRBV6-3 to TRBJ1-5; no definite D call. Germline V gives CDR1 MNHEY, CDR2 SVGEGT. This CDR3 region has 15 residues. The CDR3 DNA follows: TGTGCCAGCTCGGCAGGTCAGGTTGAGCGTCAGCCCCGGCATTTT. It specifies CASSAGQVERQPRHF.

The table lists this clonotype with many counts. The chain employs TRBV11-3 and TRBJ2-1; D assignment may be TRBD1 or TRBD2 (5 bases each). Germline loops: CDR1 SGHNT, CDR2 YENEEA. V lost 5 bases, J lost 7 bases, and 12 bases lay in between. The CDR3 is 13 amino acids. Here the CDR3 reads CASSPIGGNEQFF. In nucleotides, the CDR3 is TGTGCCAGCAGCCCCATTGGGGGTAATGAGCAGTTCTTC.

The V and J genes are TRBV19 and TRBJ1-5; 8 bases map to TRBD1. The V segment lost 8 bases and the J segment 1 base; nucleotides outside the gene matches: 13. Germline V gene sequence: CDR1 LNHDA, CDR2 SQIVND (reference sequence). This CDR3 spans 17 amino acids. The CDR3 here is CASGGQGLLSSNQPQHF. Written as DNA, the CDR3 is TGTGCCAGTGGAGGACAGGGCCTTTTGTCGAGCAATCAGCCCCAGCATTTT.

V and J are TRBV6-1 and TRBJ2-7; D unresolved. Trimming took 10 bases from V and 6 from J, leaving 19 bases between them. Germline V gene data show CDR1 as MNHNS and CDR2 as SASEGT. The CDR3 is made up of 13 amino acids. The CDR3 spells CANTPFAPREQYF. CDR3 bases: TGTGCCAACACCCCCTTCGCTCCCCGCGAGCAGTACTTC.

The sample holds many counts of this clonotype. This sequence joins TRBV10-3 and TRBJ2-3, with 8 positions matching TRBD1. Germline V lookup: CDR1 ENHRY, CDR2 SYGVKD. This CDR3 spans 15 amino acids. The trim removed 4 bases at V and 4 bases at J, leaving 7 bases unmatched. For the CDR3, the DNA is TGTGCCATCAGTGGGGCAGGGGGCGTCGCAGATACGCAGTATTTT. Translating gives CAISGAGGVADTQYF.

There are many counts of this clonotype. This chain connects TRBV18 to TRBJ2-2, with D tentatively TRBD2 (5 bases). V shed 4 bases and J shed 3 bases, with 9 bases lying between them. Looked up from germline, CDR1 is KGHSH and CDR2 is LQKENI. The length of the CDR3 is 14 residues. The CDR3 DNA is TGTGCCAGCTCACGCGAGGGTTACACCGGGGAGCTGTTTTTT. Translated: CASSREGYTGELFF.

This clonotype was recorded only once. Mismatch with germline at one junction end may stem from a read error. The rearrangement joins TRBV20-1 to TRBJ1-2, with TRBD1 identical over 9 bases. The CDR3 is made up of 14 amino acids. Germline CDR1 and CDR2: DFQATT and SNEGSKA (reference sequence). The DNA for the CDR3 is TGCAGTGCTCAAGGCGACAGGGGGGACTATGACTACACCTTC. Amino acid sequence: CSAQGDRGDYDYTF.

This clonotype was counted many times. The chain combines TRBV9 with TRBJ1-1; the match to TRBD1 covers 8 bases. V shed 4 bases and J 1 base; nucleotides not matched to a gene: 6. This CDR3 comprises 15 residues. From germline, CDR1 is SGDLS and CDR2 YYNGEE. CDR3 in DNA: TGTGCCAGCAGCTCAGACAGGGGCCCGAACACTGAAGCTTTCTTT. Protein product: CASSSDRGPNTEAFF.

This clonotype occurred many times. The chain employs TRBV28 and TRBJ1-1; possible D gene TRBD1, 6 bases. CDR3 length: 15 amino acids. The V gene lost 5 bases and the J gene lost 2 bases, with 15 bases spanning the gap. From germline, CDR1 is MDHEN and CDR2 SYDVKM. The CDR3 bases are TGTGCCAGCAGTGGGGGGCGGGGGGTTAACACTGAAGCTTTCTTT. Protein product: CASSGGRGVNTEAFF.

V usage is TRBV7-9 and J usage is TRBJ2-7, with 7 nucleotides matching TRBD2. The CDR3 has 14 residues. J gave up 5 bases and V 0 bases, and 4 bases lay outside the gene matches. Germline-derived CDR1 and CDR2 are SEHNR and FQNEAQ (reference sequence). The CDR3 here is CASSLAGGPDEQYF. Here the CDR3 DNA reads TGTGCCAGCAGCTTAGCGGGAGGGCCCGACGAGCAGTACTTC.

The J gene is TRBJ2-1, the V gene TRBV19; 12 positions agree with TRBD2. Trimming at V came to 6 bases and at J to 8 bases, leaving 8 bases not matched to a gene. The CDR3 consists of 15 residues. The germline V gene encodes CDR1 LNHDA and CDR2 SQIVND (reference sequence). In nucleotides, the CDR3 is TGTGCCAGTAGACAACTAGCGGGAGGCTTCGATGAGCAGTTCTTC. Translating it yields CASRQLAGGFDEQFF.

In regard to this clonotype: A much bigger clone sits one base away, suggesting this may be a read error. The chain links TRBV18 to TRBJ1-4; perhaps TRBD1 as D (5 bases). Germline V CDR1 and CDR2: KGHSH, LQKENI. The CDR3 loop spans 14 amino acids. CDR3 nucleotide sequence: TGTGTCAGCTCACCCTTCGACAGTAATGAAAAACTGTTTTTT. Its protein product is CVSSPFDSNEKLFF.

There are many counts of this clonotype. The chain has TRBV20-1 and TRBJ2-3; 10 bases map to TRBD1. J was trimmed by 1 base and V by 3 bases; bases with no gene match: 10. Germline lookup yields CDR1 DFQATT and CDR2 SNEGSKA (reference sequence). This CDR3 spans 17 amino acids. CDR3 nucleotides: TGCAGTGCTAGGCCCCCTATAGGGACAGGGGGCACAGATACGCAGTATTTT. It is translated as CSARPPIGTGGTDTQYF.

V gene TRBV15 combines with J gene TRBJ1-2; D is perhaps TRBD1 (5 bases). Trimming pared 5 bases from V and 3 bases from J, leaving 16 bases between. The CDR3 totals 15 residues. Germline V lookup: CDR1 LNHNV, CDR2 YYDKDF (reference sequence). CDR3 sequence reads: CATSPRGQGHYGYTF. The CDR3 coding sequence is TGTGCCACCAGCCCAAGAGGGCAGGGACACTATGGCTACACCTTC.

This clonotype was seen many times. This rearrangement joins TRBV20-1 to TRBJ2-4, with D perhaps given as TRBD1 or TRBD2 (5 bases each). CDR1 and CDR2 (germline): DFQATT, SNEGSKA (reference sequence). This CDR3 contains 13 residues. Between the trimmed V and J ends, which lost 5 bases and 8 bases, there was a span of 16 bases. The CDR3 here is CSAPEGFRDIQYF. The CDR3, as DNA: TGCAGTGCTCCCGAGGGGTTTAGAGACATTCAGTACTTC.

This clonotype has ten or more counts. V gene TRBV27 combines with J gene TRBJ2-7, with D unclear. The V and J ends lost 1 base and 3 bases respectively, with 7 bases between them. Per germline, CDR1 MNHEY and CDR2 SMNVEV (reference sequence). This CDR3 comprises 13 residues. The CDR3 here is CASSLLGNYEQYF. Written as DNA, the CDR3 is TGTGCCAGCAGTTTATTGGGGAACTACGAGCAGTACTTC.

This clonotype was seen at least ten times. This chain joins TRBV12-3 or TRBV12-4 and TRBJ1-1; D is perhaps TRBD1 (5 bases). The CDR3 length is 14 residues. The germline V and J ends were trimmed by 7 bases and 4 bases, with 16 bases remaining between them. CDR3 protein: CASTVQGGSTEAFF. The DNA for the CDR3 is TGTGCCAGCACGGTCCAGGGCGGGAGCACTGAAGCTTTCTTT.

This clonotype was recorded many times. CDR3 sequence: CAIRGGENTEAFF. Here the CDR3 DNA reads TGTGCCATCAGGGGAGGGGAGAACACTGAAGCTTTCTTT. The V gene is TRBV10-3, the J gene TRBJ1-1, with TRBD1 as a possible D gene (5 bases). Germline CDR1 reads ENHRY; CDR2 reads SYGVKD. CDR3 length: 13 residues. V shed 6 bases and J shed 1 base, with 9 bases lying between them.